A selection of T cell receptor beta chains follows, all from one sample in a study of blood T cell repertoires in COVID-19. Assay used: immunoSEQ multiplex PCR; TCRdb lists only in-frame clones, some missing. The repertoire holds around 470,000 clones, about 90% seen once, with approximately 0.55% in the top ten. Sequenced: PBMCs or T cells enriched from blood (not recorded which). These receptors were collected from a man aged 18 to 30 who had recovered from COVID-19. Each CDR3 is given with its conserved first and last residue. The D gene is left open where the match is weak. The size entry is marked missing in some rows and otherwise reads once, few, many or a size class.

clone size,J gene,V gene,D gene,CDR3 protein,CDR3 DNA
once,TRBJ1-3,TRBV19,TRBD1,CASSRDRTGPGNTIYF,TGTGCCAGTAGCAGGGACAGGACAGGGCCTGGAAACACCATATATTTT
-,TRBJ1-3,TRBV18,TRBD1,CASSLGQGGIGNTIYF,TGTGCCAGCTCACTCGGACAGGGAGGAATTGGAAACACCATATATTTT
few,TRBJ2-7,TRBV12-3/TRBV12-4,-,CASSLAKGYEQYF,TGTGCCAGCAGTTTAGCGAAGGGGTACGAGCAGTACTTC
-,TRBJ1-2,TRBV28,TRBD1,CASSRRQGSYGYTF,TGTGCCAGCAGTCGTAGACAGGGGAGTTATGGCTACACCTTC
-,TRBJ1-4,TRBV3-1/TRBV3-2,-,CASSLTGTIGTNEKLFF,TGTGCCAGCAGCCTTACCGGGACTATTGGAACTAATGAAAAACTGTTTTTT
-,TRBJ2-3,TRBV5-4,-,CASSLMIGTGGSGDTQYF,TGTGCCAGCAGCTTGATGATCGGTACGGGGGGCTCCGGGGATACGCAGTATTTT
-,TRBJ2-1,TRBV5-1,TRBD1,CASSLAAAQGAYNEQFF,TGCGCCAGCAGCTTGGCCGCCGCACAGGGGGCCTACAATGAGCAGTTCTTC
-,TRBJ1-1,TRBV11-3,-,CASSLRNTEAFF,TGTGCCAGCAGCTTACGGAACACTGAAGCTTTCTTT
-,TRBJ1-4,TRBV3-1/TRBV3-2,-,CASSQAPPFSTNEKLFF,TGTGCCAGCAGCCAAGCCCCCCCCTTCTCAACTAATGAAAAACTGTTTTTT
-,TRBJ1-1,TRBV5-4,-,CASSPNRVGEAFF,TGTGCCAGCAGCCCAAACAGGGTGGGTGAAGCTTTCTTT
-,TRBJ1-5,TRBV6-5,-,CASSYSRHINQPQHF,TGTGCCAGCAGTTACAGCCGACATATTAATCAGCCCCAGCATTTT
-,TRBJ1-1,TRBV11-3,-,CASSHETRGTEAFF,TGTGCCAGCAGCCACGAGACAAGAGGGACTGAAGCTTTCTTT
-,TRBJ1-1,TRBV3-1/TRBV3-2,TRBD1,CASSSRQGVSTEAFF,TGTGCCAGCAGCTCCCGACAGGGGGTGAGTACTGAAGCTTTCTTT
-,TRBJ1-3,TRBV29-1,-,CSALGNTIYF,TGCAGCGCCCTAGGAAACACCATATATTTT
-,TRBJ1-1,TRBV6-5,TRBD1,CASSYPLTGSLAEAFF,TGTGCCAGCAGTTACCCTTTGACAGGGTCTTTGGCTGAAGCTTTCTTT
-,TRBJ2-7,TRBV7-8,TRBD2,CASSFSGARGSYEQYF,TGTGCCAGCAGCTTTAGCGGGGCAAGGGGCTCCTACGAGCAGTACTTC
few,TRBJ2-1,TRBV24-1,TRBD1,CARDSVYEQFF,TGTGCCAGGGACAGTGTCTATGAGCAGTTCTTC
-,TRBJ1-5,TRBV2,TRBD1,CASLQGVSNQPQHF,TGTGCCAGCCTCCAGGGGGTGAGCAATCAGCCCCAGCATTTT
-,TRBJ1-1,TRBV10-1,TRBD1,CASRLDREGTEAFF,TGCGCCAGCAGACTGGACAGGGAGGGCACTGAAGCTTTCTTT
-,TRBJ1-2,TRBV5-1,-,CASSQGMDSFYGYTF,TGCGCCAGCAGCCAGGGAATGGACAGCTTCTATGGCTACACCTTC
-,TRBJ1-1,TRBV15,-,CATGQPMNTEAFF,TGTGCCACCGGACAGCCTATGAACACTGAAGCTTTCTTT
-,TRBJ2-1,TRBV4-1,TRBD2,CASSQPTSGRGNEQFF,TGCGCCAGCAGCCAGCCGACTAGCGGGAGGGGAAATGAGCAGTTCTTC
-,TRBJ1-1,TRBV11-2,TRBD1,CASSLVGQMQTEAFF,TGTGCCAGCAGCTTAGTGGGACAGATGCAGACTGAAGCTTTCTTT
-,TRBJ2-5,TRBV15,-,CATSLDFQETQYF,TGTGCCACCAGCCTAGACTTTCAAGAGACCCAGTACTTC
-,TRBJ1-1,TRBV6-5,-,CASSPPGGTEAFF,TGTGCCAGCAGTCCCCCCGGGGGCACTGAAGCTTTCTTT
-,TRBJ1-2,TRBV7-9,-,CASSLGQTGNYGYTF,TGTGCCAGCAGCTTAGGACAGACTGGTAACTATGGCTACACCTTC
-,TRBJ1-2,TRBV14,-,CASSQEGRSAFYGYTF,TGTGCCAGCAGCCAAGAAGGAAGGAGCGCTTTCTATGGCTACACCTTC
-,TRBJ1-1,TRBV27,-,CASRSTLGAEAFF,TGTGCCAGCAGATCTACCTTGGGCGCTGAAGCTTTCTTT
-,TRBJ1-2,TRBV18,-,CASSYSSNYGYTF,TGTGCCAGCTCATACTCATCTAACTATGGCTACACCTTC
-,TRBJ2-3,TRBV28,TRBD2,CASSLSGRSDTQYF,TGTGCCAGCAGTTTATCCGGGAGGTCAGATACGCAGTATTTT
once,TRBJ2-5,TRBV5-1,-,CASSLGAPQETQYF,TGCGCCAGCAGCTTGGGAGCTCCCCAAGAGACCCAGTACTTC
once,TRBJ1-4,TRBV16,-,CASSQNRATNEKLFF,TGTGCCAGCAGCCAAAACAGGGCAACTAATGAAAAACTGTTTTTT
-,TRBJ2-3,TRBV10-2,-,CASSSTGVSTDTQYF,TGCGCCAGCAGTTCAACGGGAGTTAGCACAGATACGCAGTATTTT
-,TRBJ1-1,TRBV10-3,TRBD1,CAISGTGQGTEAFF,TGTGCCATCAGTGGGACAGGTCAAGGGACTGAAGCTTTCTTT
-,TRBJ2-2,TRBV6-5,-,CASTRDLNTGELFF,TGTGCCAGCACCCGGGACTTGAACACCGGGGAGCTGTTTTTT
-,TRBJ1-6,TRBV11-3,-,CASSLGTLPRSLHF,TGTGCCAGCAGCCTGGGGACACTTCCTAGGTCCCTCCACTTT
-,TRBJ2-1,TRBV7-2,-,CASSLEVSGPRGNEQFF,TGTGCCAGCAGCTTAGAGGTTAGCGGGCCGAGGGGGAATGAGCAGTTCTTC
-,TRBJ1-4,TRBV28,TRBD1,CASSLAGGAMDEKLFF,TGTGCCAGCAGTTTAGCAGGGGGCGCGATGGATGAAAAACTGTTTTTT
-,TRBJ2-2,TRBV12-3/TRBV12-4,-,CASLEQAPGELFF,TGTGCAAGCCTCGAGCAGGCCCCCGGGGAGCTGTTTTTT
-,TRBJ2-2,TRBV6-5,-,CASSSHWTGELFF,TGTGCCAGCAGTTCACATTGGACCGGGGAGCTGTTTTTT
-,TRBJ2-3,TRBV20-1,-,CSASKQVDTQYF,TGCAGTGCTAGTAAACAGGTGGATACGCAGTATTTT
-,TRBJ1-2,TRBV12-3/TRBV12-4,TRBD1,CASRGTGGYGYTF,TGTGCCAGCAGGGGGACAGGGGGCTATGGCTACACCTTC
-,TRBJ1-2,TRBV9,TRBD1,CASSTGQGGYTF,TGTGCCAGCAGCACTGGACAGGGTGGCTACACCTTC
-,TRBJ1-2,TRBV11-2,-,CASSLVPAGAEYTF,TGTGCCAGCAGCTTAGTCCCAGCAGGGGCCGAATACACCTTC
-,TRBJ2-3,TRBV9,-,CASSVTLTDTQYF,TGTGCCAGCAGCGTAACTCTCACAGATACGCAGTATTTT
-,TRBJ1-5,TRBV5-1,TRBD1,CASSPDRGGSQPQHF,TGCGCCAGCAGCCCGGACAGGGGAGGTAGTCAGCCCCAGCATTTT
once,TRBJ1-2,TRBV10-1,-,CASSAGTSGYTF,TGCGCCAGCAGTGCAGGGACATCCGGCTACACCTTC
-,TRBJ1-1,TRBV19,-,CASSQGLNTEAFF,TGTGCCAGTAGCCAGGGGCTGAACACTGAAGCTTTCTTT
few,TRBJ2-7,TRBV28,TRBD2,CATLGEGPLYEQYF,TGTGCCACCCTGGGGGAGGGTCCACTCTACGAGCAGTACTTC
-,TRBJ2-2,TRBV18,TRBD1,CASSRPGQGTGELFF,TGTGCCAGCTCACGCCCCGGACAGGGGACCGGGGAGCTGTTTTTT
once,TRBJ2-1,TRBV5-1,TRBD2,CASSLEPGLAGWGNEQFF,TGCGCCAGCAGCTTGGAACCGGGACTAGCGGGGTGGGGCAATGAGCAGTTCTTC